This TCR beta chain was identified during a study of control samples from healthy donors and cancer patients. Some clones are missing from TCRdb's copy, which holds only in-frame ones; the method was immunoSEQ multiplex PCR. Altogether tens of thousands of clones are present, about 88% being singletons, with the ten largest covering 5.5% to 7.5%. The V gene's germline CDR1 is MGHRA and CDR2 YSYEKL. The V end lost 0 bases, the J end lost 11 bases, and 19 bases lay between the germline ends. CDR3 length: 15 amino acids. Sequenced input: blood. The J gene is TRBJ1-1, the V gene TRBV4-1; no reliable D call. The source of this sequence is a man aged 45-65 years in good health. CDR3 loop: CASSQDPPISKGAFF. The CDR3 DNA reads TGCGCCAGCAGCCAAGATCCCCCGATCTCCAAAGGGGCTTTCTTT.